The clone carrying this T cell receptor beta chain was counted ten times or more. The antigen remains undetermined. The data belong to a study of T cells in Graves' hyperthyroidism and ophthalmopathy. Looked up from germline, CDR1 is WSHSY and CDR2 is SAAADI. This CDR3 has 15 amino acids. The V gene end was trimmed by 1 base and the J gene end by 4 bases; junction bases not matched to a gene: 4. Regarding the study as a whole: Peripheral blood also featured most of the thyroid clonotypes expanded above 0.001.

Amplified regions were TCR beta CDR3 sequences from RNA transcripts. In the first-round RT-PCR of the TCR CDR3, the HTBI primer set was used. TCRdb used MiXCR to reprocess the multiplex PCR reads, holding one entry per CDR3 protein. This table has around 530,000 distinct CDR3 sequences, roughly 17% appearing once. Any patient presenting with uncontrolled infection, other autoimmune disease, pregnancy or lactation was left out. This TCR was sampled from a woman between 18 and 29 years old with Graves' ophthalmopathy. Sequenced: blood. The chain combines TRBV10-2 with TRBJ1-2; 9 bases are shared with TRBD1. CDR3: CASSEYGQGIYGYTF. DNA for the CDR3: TGCGCCAGCAGTGAGTACGGACAGGGGATCTATGGCTACACCTTC.